This passage covers 28 T cell receptor beta chains from one sample sequenced in a study of blood T cells in healthy people across ages. Through a sample-barcoded 5' primer and a J-beta primer mix, a second PCR was run for roughly 6 to 12 cycles. One entry per CDR3 protein results from TCRdb running MiXCR on the 5' RACE reads. The table records over 450,000 distinct CDR3 sequences, less than 25% of them present only once. This same sample was also taken into another study, of T cells of mothers and their children.

Sequencing used blood. The source of these receptors is a boy aged 10-17 years in good health.

The chain combines TRBV5-1 with TRBJ2-7; 8 bases fit TRBD1. The trim removed 1 base at V and 4 bases at J, leaving 4 bases unmatched. The CDR3 consists of 14 residues. Germline CDR1 is SGHRS and CDR2 is YFSETQ. CDR3 in amino acids: CASSLNRGEYEQYF. CDR3 in DNA: TGCGCCAGCAGCTTGAACAGGGGGGAGTACGAGCAGTACTTC.

This clonotype was seen more than once but under ten times. This chain joins TRBV14 and TRBJ1-1; D remains ambiguous. There are 19 residues in the CDR3. Trimming pared 0 bases from V and 3 bases from J, leaving 23 bases between. Germline V lookup: CDR1 SGHDN, CDR2 FVKESK. CDR3 loop: CASSQDPWAGDGVDTEAFF. CDR3 nucleotides: TGTGCCAGCAGCCAAGATCCATGGGCAGGAGATGGGGTAGACACTGAAGCTTTCTTT.

The V gene is TRBV7-2, the J gene TRBJ2-5; D is perhaps TRBD1 (5 bases). Trimming removed 1 base from V and 5 bases from J, with 8 bases in between. The CDR3 runs 13 residues. CDR1 and CDR2 (germline): SGHTA, FQGNSA. This CDR3 is CASSLGRDETQYF. As DNA, the CDR3 is TGTGCCAGCAGCTTAGGCAGGGATGAGACCCAGTACTTC.

This clonotype was counted only a few times. The chain recombines TRBV5-1 with TRBJ2-3; a weak D match, TRBD2 (5 bases). The germline gives CDR1 SGHRS, CDR2 YFSETQ. The germline V and J ends were trimmed by 2 bases and 7 bases, with 17 bases remaining between them. This CDR3 is built from 15 residues. Here the CDR3 reads CASSFGVDGDNTQYF. In nucleotides, the CDR3 is TGCGCCAGCAGCTTCGGGGTTGACGGCGATAATACGCAGTATTTT.

V gene TRBV13 combines with J gene TRBJ2-3, with a possible D match to TRBD2 (6 bases). Trimming took off 2 bases at V and 0 bases at J, with 9 bases between the two ends. The CDR3 extends over 15 amino acids. The germline gives CDR1 PRHDT, CDR2 FYEKMQ (reference sequence). CDR3 sequence: CASSLRGGSTDTQYF. The CDR3 DNA reads as TGTGCCAGCAGCTTACGTGGGGGGAGCACAGATACGCAGTATTTT.

This clonotype was counted a few times. V and J are TRBV3-1 and TRBJ2-7, with D perhaps TRBD1 or TRBD2 (6 bases each). The CDR3 covers 15 residues. The ends were cut back, 2 bases at V and 5 bases at J, with 16 bases in the middle. CDR1 is LGHDT and CDR2 is YNNKEL in the germline V gene (reference sequence). CDR3 loop: CASSQRPLGGHEQYF. CDR3 nucleotide sequence: TGTGCCAGCAGCCAACGCCCCCTTGGGGGGCACGAGCAGTACTTC.

In regard to this clonotype: Being one base from a much bigger clone, this may be a read error. The rearrangement links TRBV9 to TRBJ1-1; D perhaps matches TRBD1 (5 bases). This CDR3 is 13 amino acids long. Germline V gene data show CDR1 as SGDLS and CDR2 as YYNGEE. CDR3 nucleotide sequence: TGTGCCGGCAGCGGCGGGGCGAACACTGAAGCTTTCTTT. Translation: CAGSGGANTEAFF.

This clonotype was seen only a few times. The chain carries TRBV6-2 or TRBV6-3 and TRBJ2-7; D unclear. Germline V gene data show CDR1 as MNHEY and CDR2 as SVGEGT. V was pared by 0 bases and J by 3 bases, with 6 bases between. The CDR3 sequence is 13 residues long. The CDR3 DNA sequence: TGTGCCAGCAGTTACTCGGACGGCTACGAGCAGTACTTC. It encodes CASSYSDGYEQYF.

This clonotype was detected a few times. This sequence joins TRBV5-6 and TRBJ2-5; D could derive from TRBD1 or TRBD2 (5 bases each). The J call may not be correct, given that the DNA end is closer to TRBJ2-7. The CDR3 has 13 residues. Germline-derived CDR1 and CDR2 are SGHDT and YYEEEE. This chain's CDR3 is CASSPGLNHEQYF. As DNA, the CDR3 is TGTGCCAGCAGCCCGGGGCTTAACCACGAGCAGTACTTC.

This clonotype was seen a single time. The rearrangement uses TRBV10-3 and TRBJ2-3; 13 bases agree with TRBD2. The CDR3 has 16 amino acids. Germline V lookup: CDR1 ENHRY, CDR2 SYGVKD. V lost 11 bases and J lost 1; bases outside the gene matches: 9. The DNA of the CDR3 is TGTGCCGACGACACTAGCGGGAGGGCCGGCACAGATACGCAGTATTTT. It specifies CADDTSGRAGTDTQYF.

The chain recombines TRBV24-1 with TRBJ2-7, with D perhaps matching TRBD1 or TRBD2 (5 bases each). This CDR3 is built from 13 residues. Germline CDR1 and CDR2: KGHDR and SFDVKD. V was shortened by 5 bases and J by 3 bases, with 10 bases between the two germline ends. CDR3 sequence: CATSGGTFYEQYF. The CDR3 bases are TGTGCCACCAGTGGGGGGACCTTCTACGAGCAGTACTTC.

This clonotype was picked up a small number of times. V usage is TRBV29-1 and J usage is TRBJ2-1; maybe TRBD1 (7 bases). Trimming removed 0 bases at V and 6 bases at J, with 21 bases between. The CDR3 has 17 amino acids. Germline V lookup: CDR1 SQVTM, CDR2 ANQGSEA. CDR3 nucleotide sequence: TGCAGCGTTGAAGATCTTAAGGGGGCGCGGGGATTCAATGAGCAGTTCTTC. The encoded protein is CSVEDLKGARGFNEQFF.

This sequence joins TRBV29-1 and TRBJ2-2, with D perhaps TRBD1 (5 bases). V was clipped by 8 bases and J by 4 bases, with 11 bases between them. The CDR3 contains 12 residues. Germline values: CDR1 SQVTM, CDR2 ANQGSEA. CDR3 amino acids: CSSRQSTGELFF. CDR3 coding DNA: TGCAGCAGTAGACAGAGCACCGGGGAGCTGTTTTTT.

The gene calls are TRBV11-1 and TRBJ1-1; no firm D call. Per the germline V gene, CDR1 is SGHAT and CDR2 is FQDESV (reference sequence). V lost 2 bases and J lost 0, with 16 bases in between. This CDR3 region has 17 residues. The CDR3 DNA reads as TGTGCCAGCAGCTTACTAAATCCAACCATGATGAACACTGAAGCTTTCTTT. Translating gives CASSLLNPTMMNTEAFF.

This clonotype was seen more than once but under ten times. Germline is not matched at one junction end, which may reflect a read error. The rearrangement uses TRBV2 and TRBJ2-1, with 8 bases identical to TRBD1. The CDR3 extends over 14 amino acids. Germline CDR1 reads SNHLY; CDR2 reads FYNNEI. CDR3 bases: TGTGCCAGCAGTGAAGCAGGACAGGGATACGAGCAGTGCTTC. Translated: CASSEAGQGYEQCF.

In the case of this clonotype: The junction departs from germline at one end; a sequencing error may be responsible. The V gene is TRBV6-1, the J gene TRBJ2-1; perhaps D is TRBD1 or TRBD2 (5 bases each). The CDR3 totals 11 residues. Looked up from germline, CDR1 is MNHNS and CDR2 is SASEGT. The DNA for the CDR3 is TGTGCCAGCAGTGAAGCCGGGACGGTGGACTTC. Its protein product is CASSEAGTVDF.

This clonotype was seen repeatedly, ten times or more. The V call is TRBV29-1, the J call TRBJ2-7, with TRBD1 as a possible D gene (6 bases). Trimming stripped 3 bases from V and 10 bases from J, with 19 bases between. The CDR3 is 13 amino acids. CDR1 SQVTM and CDR2 ANQGSEA come from the germline V gene. This chain's CDR3 is CSVELDRTPRQYF. The CDR3 bases are TGCAGCGTTGAGTTAGACAGGACCCCACGCCAGTACTTC.

The chain is built from TRBV13 and TRBJ1-1; D not resolved. This CDR3 has 13 amino acids. The germline V and J ends were trimmed by 5 bases and 7 bases, with 14 bases remaining between them. In germline, CDR1 is PRHDT, CDR2 FYEKMQ (reference sequence). In DNA, the CDR3 is TGTGCCAGCAGCCCTCCGTCAGGAATTGAAGCTTTCTTT. The encoded protein is CASSPPSGIEAFF.

This clonotype was found a few times. The V and J genes are TRBV12-3 or TRBV12-4 and TRBJ1-2, with D tentatively TRBD1 (6 bases). The CDR3 has 14 amino acids. V was clipped by 6 bases and J by 2 bases, with 13 bases between them. The CDR3 loop reads CASRQSDSNYGYTF. The CDR3 DNA reads as TGTGCCAGCAGACAATCGGACAGCAACTATGGCTACACCTTC.

This chain joins TRBV27 and TRBJ1-1, with D hard to call. Trimming left V 6 bases short and J 0 bases short, with 8 bases between. Per germline, CDR1 MNHEY and CDR2 SMNVEV (reference sequence). The CDR3 extends over 13 amino acids. The CDR3 sequence: CASRVGVNTEAFF. The CDR3, as DNA: TGTGCCAGCAGGGTCGGGGTGAACACTGAAGCTTTCTTT.

This chain uses TRBV7-2 with TRBJ2-5; a possible D gene is TRBD1 (5 bases). The CDR3 is 14 amino acids. V gave up 1 base and J gave up 3 bases, with 9 bases separating them. Per the germline V gene, CDR1 is SGHTA and CDR2 is FQGNSA. The chain's CDR3 is CASSLGQNKETQYF. CDR3 nucleotide sequence: TGTGCCAGCAGCTTAGGACAGAATAAAGAGACCCAGTACTTC.

As for this clonotype: One junction end disagrees with the germline gene, perhaps due to a read error. The J gene is TRBJ2-7, the V gene TRBV7-2; 9 bases are a match to TRBD2. The CDR3 runs 17 residues. CDR1 is SGHTA, CDR2 FQGNSA, per germline. CDR3 nucleotide sequence: TGTGCCAGCAGCTTAGCCTTAGCGGGAGACGCCTCCTGCGAGCAGTACTTC. Translating gives CASSLALAGDASCEQYF.

This clonotype was counted a few times. The chain is built from TRBV6-2 or TRBV6-3 and TRBJ1-2; TRBD1 matches at 9 bases. Germline CDR1 is MNHEY and CDR2 is SVGEGT. CDR3 length: 16 residues. V dropped 2 bases and J dropped 3; count of bases not matched to a gene: 7. The CDR3 is CASSYPQGADDYGYTF. DNA for the CDR3: TGTGCCAGCAGTTACCCACAGGGGGCTGATGACTATGGCTACACCTTC.

On this clonotype itself: The germline gene is not matched at one end of the junction; a read error may be the cause. This chain connects TRBV7-6 to TRBJ2-2, with D possibly being TRBD2 (6 bases). The CDR3 runs to 14 residues. Germline CDR1 SGHVS, CDR2 FNYEAQ. CDR3 amino acids: CASGGTVNTGELLF. The CDR3 DNA reads as TGTGCCAGCGGGGGGACGGTGAACACCGGGGAGCTGCTTTTT.

At least ten counts were recorded for this clonotype. The chain combines TRBV7-2 with TRBJ2-2; perhaps TRBD2 as D (6 bases). Germline CDR1 SGHTA, CDR2 FQGNSA. CDR3 size: 15 residues. In DNA, the CDR3 is TGTGCTACTCTGCGGGGCACCTCGAACACCGGGGAGCTGTTTTTT. It yields the protein CATLRGTSNTGELFF.

This chain joins TRBV12-3 or TRBV12-4 and TRBJ2-2; TRBD1 matches at 10 bases. The CDR3 runs to 17 residues. Trimming took 6 bases from V and 0 from J; bases not matched to a gene: 7. As DNA, the CDR3 is TGTGCCAGCAGGGCCGGGACAGGGGTAGCGAACACCGGGGAGCTGTTTTTT. Translated, it gives CASRAGTGVANTGELFF.

This clonotype was detected a few times. The rearrangement links TRBV12-3 or TRBV12-4 to TRBJ2-5, with TRBD2 matching over 10 bases. The CDR3 is 13 amino acids. V lost 7 bases to trimming and J lost 6 bases; unmatched junction nucleotides: 5. Written as DNA, the CDR3 is TGTGCCAGCACTCATAGCGGGAGGAAGACCCAGTACTTC. Translated, it gives CASTHSGRKTQYF.

The chain has TRBV7-8 and TRBJ2-5; D gene uncertain. This CDR3 is 14 amino acids long. Trimming left V 0 bases short and J 2 bases short, with 7 bases between. Germline V gene lookup returns CDR1 SGHVS and CDR2 FQNEAQ. The CDR3 spells CASSLASRQETQYF. For the CDR3, the DNA is TGTGCCAGCAGCTTAGCATCGCGGCAAGAGACCCAGTACTTC.